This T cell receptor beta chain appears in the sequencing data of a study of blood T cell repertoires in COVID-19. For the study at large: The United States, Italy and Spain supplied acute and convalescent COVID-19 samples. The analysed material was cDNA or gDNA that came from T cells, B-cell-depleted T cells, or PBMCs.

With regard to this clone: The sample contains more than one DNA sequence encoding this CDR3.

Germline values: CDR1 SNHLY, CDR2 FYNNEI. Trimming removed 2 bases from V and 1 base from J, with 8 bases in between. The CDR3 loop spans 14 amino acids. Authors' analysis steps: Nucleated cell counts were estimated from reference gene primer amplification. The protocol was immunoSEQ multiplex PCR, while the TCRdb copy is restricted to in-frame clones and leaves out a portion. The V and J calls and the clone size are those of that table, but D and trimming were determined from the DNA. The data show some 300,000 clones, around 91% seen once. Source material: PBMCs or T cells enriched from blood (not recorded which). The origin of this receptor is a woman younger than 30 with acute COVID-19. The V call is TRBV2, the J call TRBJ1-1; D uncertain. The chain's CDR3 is CASSESGGNTEAFF. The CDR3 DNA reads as TGTGCCAGCAGTGAATCGGGAGGGAACACTGAAGCTTTCTTT.